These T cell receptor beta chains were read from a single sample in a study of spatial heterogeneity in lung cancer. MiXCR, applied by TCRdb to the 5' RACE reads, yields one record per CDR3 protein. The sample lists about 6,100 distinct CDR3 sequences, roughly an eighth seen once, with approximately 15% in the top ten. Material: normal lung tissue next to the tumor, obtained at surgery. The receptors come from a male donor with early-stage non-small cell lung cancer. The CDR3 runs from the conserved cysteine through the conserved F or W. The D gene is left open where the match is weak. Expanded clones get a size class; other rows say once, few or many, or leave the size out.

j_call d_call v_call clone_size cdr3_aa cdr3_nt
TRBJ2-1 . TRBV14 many CASSQELASSNEQFF TGTGCCAGCAGCCAAGAACTAGCAAGTTCTAATGAGCAGTTCTTC
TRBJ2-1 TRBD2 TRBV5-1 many CASSLASGSNIDEQFF TGCGCCAGCAGCTTGGCTAGCGGGTCCAACATCGATGAGCAGTTCTTC
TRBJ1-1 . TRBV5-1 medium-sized CASSPTGLEAFF TGCGCCAGCAGCCCAACAGGGCTGGAAGCTTTCTTT
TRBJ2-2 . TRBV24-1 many CATKGQNTGELFF TGTGCCACCAAGGGACAGAACACCGGGGAGCTGTTTTTT
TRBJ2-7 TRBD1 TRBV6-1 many CASAGTVKTYEQYF TGTGCCAGCGCCGGGACAGTGAAGACCTACGAGCAGTACTTC
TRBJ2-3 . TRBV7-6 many CASSFASGTASTDTQYF TGTGCCAGCAGCTTTGCCTCCGGGACGGCTAGCACAGATACGCAGTATTTT
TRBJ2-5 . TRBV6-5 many CASSPTWGKETQYF TGTGCCAGCAGCCCGACTTGGGGTAAAGAGACCCAGTACTTC
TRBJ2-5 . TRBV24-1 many CATGSSRGSQETQYF TGTGCCACGGGATCGTCTCGGGGAAGCCAAGAGACCCAGTACTTC
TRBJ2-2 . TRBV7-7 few CASSPGAENTGELFF TGTGCTAGCAGCCCCGGGGCGGAGAACACCGGGGAGCTGTTTTTT
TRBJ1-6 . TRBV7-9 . CASRTGSSYNSPLHF TGTGCCAGCAGAACAGGCAGCTCCTATAATTCACCCCTCCACTTT
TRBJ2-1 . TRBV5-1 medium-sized CASSPTRNWRQGEQFF TGCGCCAGCAGCCCAACGAGGAACTGGCGCCAGGGTGAGCAGTTCTTC
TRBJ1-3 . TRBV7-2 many CASTPALSGNTIYF TGTGCCAGCACCCCGGCACTCTCTGGAAACACCATATATTTT
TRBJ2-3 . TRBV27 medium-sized CASSLGQPGHTQYF TGTGCCAGCAGTTTAGGGCAGCCCGGGCATACGCAGTATTTT
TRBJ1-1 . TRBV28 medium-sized CASSPPMAQITFF TGTGCCAGCAGTCCCCCCATGGCGCAAATCACTTTCTTT
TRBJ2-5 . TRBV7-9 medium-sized CASSFFPSDWGPQETQYF TGTGCCAGCAGTTTCTTTCCTTCTGACTGGGGACCCCAAGAGACCCAGTACTTC
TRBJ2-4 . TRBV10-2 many CASSEWGESAKNIQYF TGCGCCAGCAGTGAATGGGGGGAATCAGCCAAAAACATTCAGTACTTC
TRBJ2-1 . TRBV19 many CASSIVAGYNEQFF TGTGCCAGTAGTATTGTGGCGGGATACAATGAGCAGTTCTTC
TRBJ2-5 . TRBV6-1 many CASSEEGVQETQYF TGTGCCAGCAGTGAAGAGGGGGTCCAAGAGACCCAGTACTTC
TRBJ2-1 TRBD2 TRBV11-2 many CASRPGSGSSYNEQFF TGTGCCAGCAGGCCTGGGAGCGGGAGCTCCTACAATGAGCAGTTCTTC
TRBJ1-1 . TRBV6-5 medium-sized CASSYLGTEAFF TGTGCCAGCAGTTACTTGGGTACTGAAGCTTTCTTT
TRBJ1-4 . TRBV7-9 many CASSPGRANEKLFF TGTGCCAGCAGCCCAGGAAGAGCTAATGAAAAACTGTTTTTT
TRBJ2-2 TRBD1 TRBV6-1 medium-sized CASSPLLPGQGNTGELFF TGTGCCAGCAGTCCCCTGCTTCCGGGACAGGGGAACACCGGGGAGCTGTTTTTT